These 8 T cell receptor beta chains were all obtained from the same sample, sequenced in a study of blood T cell repertoires in COVID-19. Measured with immunoSEQ multiplex PCR; TCRdb has only the in-frame clones, and not every one. The sample yields roughly 90,000 clones, approximately 81% seen once. Sequenced: peripheral blood. The receptors were sampled from a man at least 80 years old with acute or convalescent COVID-19.

The genes are TRBV2 and TRBJ2-7; no clear D gene. This CDR3 region has 15 residues. Germline V lookup: CDR1 SNHLY, CDR2 FYNNEI. V was clipped by 1 base and J by 5 bases, with 15 bases between them. Here the CDR3 reads CASSEGRNHADEQYF. DNA for the CDR3: TGTGCCAGCAGTGAAGGCAGAAATCACGCGGACGAGCAGTACTTC.

V gene TRBV19 combines with J gene TRBJ2-3; 7 bases line up with TRBD2. Germline-derived CDR1 and CDR2 are LNHDA and SQIVND (reference sequence). Trimming took 3 bases from V and 4 from J; bases not matched to a gene: 7. The CDR3 runs 15 residues. The CDR3 reads CASSILPGGADTQYF. CDR3 bases: TGTGCCAGTAGTATCCTTCCTGGGGGGGCAGATACGCAGTATTTT. Full variable domain (missing parts from reference TRBV19 and TRBJ2-3): DGGITQSPKYLFRKEGQNVTLSCEQNLNHDAMYWYRQDPGQGLRLIYYSQIVNDFQKGDIAEGYSVSREKKESFPLTVTSAQKNPTAFYLCASSILPGGADTQYFGPGTRLTVL.

The V gene is TRBV12-3 or TRBV12-4, the J gene TRBJ1-2, with a tentative D call TRBD1 (5 bases). This CDR3 comprises 13 residues. Deletions cut 2 bases from V and 7 bases from J, with 11 bases between. The CDR3 region has the DNA TGTGCCAGCAGTTTAAAGGGGCGAGGTGGCTACACCTTC. It codes for CASSLKGRGGYTF.

This clone was detected a few times. The chain is built from TRBV28 and TRBJ1-5; TRBD1 might be the D (5 bases). Germline CDR1 is MDHEN and CDR2 is SYDVKM. The germline V and J ends were trimmed by 2 bases and 2 bases, with 13 bases remaining between them. This CDR3 is 16 amino acids long. As DNA, the CDR3 is TGTGCCAGCAGTTTAGCCCGGGGGATGGGCAATCAGCCCCAGCATTTT. It is translated as CASSLARGMGNQPQHF.

This clone was seen only once. The junction shows a germline mismatch at one end, possibly a read error. The J gene is TRBJ2-1, the V gene TRBV7-7; 9 nucleotides align to TRBD2. Per the germline V gene, CDR1 is SSHAT and CDR2 is FNYEAQ (reference sequence). The CDR3 extends over 15 amino acids. The CDR3: CASSLAGGRDDEQFF. The CDR3 nucleotides read TGTGCTAGCAGCTTAGCAGGCGGGAGGGACGATGAGCAGTTCTTC.

This chain connects TRBV19 to TRBJ2-7; 10 bases agree with TRBD1. Losses at the gene ends were 3 bases for V and 2 bases for J; bases not matched to a gene: 7. This CDR3 comprises 16 residues. Germline V gives CDR1 LNHDA, CDR2 SQIVND (reference sequence). The CDR3 bases are TGTGCCAGTAGTATTGTTACGGGACAGGGGCCCTACGAGCAGTACTTC. As protein: CASSIVTGQGPYEQYF.

The chain uses TRBV7-8 and TRBJ2-7, with 7 positions matching TRBD2. Trimming took 5 bases from V and 2 from J; bases not matched to a gene: 9. Germline CDR1 SGHVS, CDR2 FQNEAQ. The CDR3 is 15 residues long. CDR3 amino acids: CASSPRLAATYEQYF. DNA for the CDR3: TGTGCCAGCAGCCCAAGACTAGCTGCCACCTACGAGCAGTACTTC.

The rearrangement uses TRBV5-1 and TRBJ1-3; no reliable D call. Per germline, CDR1 SGHRS and CDR2 YFSETQ. The CDR3 spans 16 residues. V was trimmed by 4 bases and J by 2 bases, leaving 16 bases between them. This chain's CDR3 is CASSERGKPTGNTIYF. CDR3 in DNA: TGCGCCAGCAGCGAAAGAGGGAAACCAACTGGAAACACCATATATTTT.